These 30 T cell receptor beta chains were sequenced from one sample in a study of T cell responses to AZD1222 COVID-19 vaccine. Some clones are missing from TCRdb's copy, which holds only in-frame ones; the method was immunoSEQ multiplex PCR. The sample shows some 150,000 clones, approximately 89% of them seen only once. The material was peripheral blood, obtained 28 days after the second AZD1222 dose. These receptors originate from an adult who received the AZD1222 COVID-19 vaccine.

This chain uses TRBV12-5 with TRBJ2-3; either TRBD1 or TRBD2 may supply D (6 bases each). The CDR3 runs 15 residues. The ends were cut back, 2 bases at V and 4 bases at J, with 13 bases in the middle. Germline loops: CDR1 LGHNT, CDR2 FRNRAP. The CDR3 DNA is TGTGCTAGTGGTTTGAGAGGGGGAGGAGCAGATACGCAGTATTTT. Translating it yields CASGLRGGGADTQYF.

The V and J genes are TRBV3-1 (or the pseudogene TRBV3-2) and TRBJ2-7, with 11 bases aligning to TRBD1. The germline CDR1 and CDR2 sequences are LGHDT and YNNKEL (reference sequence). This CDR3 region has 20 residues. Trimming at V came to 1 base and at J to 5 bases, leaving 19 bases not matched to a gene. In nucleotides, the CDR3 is TGTGCCAGCAGCCAAGTACGACTGATACGGAAATCGGGACAGGGGGACGAGCAGTACTTC. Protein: CASSQVRLIRKSGQGDEQYF.

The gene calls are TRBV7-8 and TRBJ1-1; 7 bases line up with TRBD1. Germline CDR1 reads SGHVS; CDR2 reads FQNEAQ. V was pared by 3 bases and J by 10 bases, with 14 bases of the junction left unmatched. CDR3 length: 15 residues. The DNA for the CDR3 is TGTGCCAGCAGCTTCCCTGACAGGGATCGCGGGGGAGCTTTCTTT. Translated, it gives CASSFPDRDRGGAFF.

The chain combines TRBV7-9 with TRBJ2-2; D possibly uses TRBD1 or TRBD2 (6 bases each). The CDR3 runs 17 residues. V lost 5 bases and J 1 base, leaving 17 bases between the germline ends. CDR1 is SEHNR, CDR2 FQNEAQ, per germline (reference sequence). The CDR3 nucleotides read TGTGCCAGCAGCCATCGGGGGCTAGCGCAGAACACCGGGGAGCTGTTTTTT. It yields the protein CASSHRGLAQNTGELFF. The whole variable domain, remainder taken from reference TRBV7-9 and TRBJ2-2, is DTGVSQNPRHKITKRGQNVTFRCDPISEHNRLYWYRQTLGQGPEFLTYFQNEAQLEKSRLLSDRFSAERPKGSFSTLEIQRTEQGDSAMYLCASSHRGLAQNTGELFFGEGSRLTVL.

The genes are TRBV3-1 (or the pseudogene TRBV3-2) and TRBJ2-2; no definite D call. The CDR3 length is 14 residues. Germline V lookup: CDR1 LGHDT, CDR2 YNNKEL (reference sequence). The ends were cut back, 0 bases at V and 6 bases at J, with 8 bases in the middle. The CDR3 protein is CASSQDSAPGELFF. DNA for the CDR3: TGTGCCAGCAGCCAAGATTCCGCTCCCGGGGAGCTGTTTTTT.

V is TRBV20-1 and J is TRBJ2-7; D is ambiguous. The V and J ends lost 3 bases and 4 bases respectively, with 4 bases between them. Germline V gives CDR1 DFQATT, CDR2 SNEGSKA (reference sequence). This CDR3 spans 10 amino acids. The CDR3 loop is CSASAYEQYF. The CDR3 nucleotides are TGCAGTGCTAGTGCGTACGAGCAGTACTTC.

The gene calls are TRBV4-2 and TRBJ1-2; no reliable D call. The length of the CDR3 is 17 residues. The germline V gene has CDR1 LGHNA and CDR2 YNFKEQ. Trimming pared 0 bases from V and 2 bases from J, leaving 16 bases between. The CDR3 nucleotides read TGTGCCAGCAGCCAAGATACGACCGGCCCGAGCAACTATGGCTACACCTTC. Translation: CASSQDTTGPSNYGYTF.

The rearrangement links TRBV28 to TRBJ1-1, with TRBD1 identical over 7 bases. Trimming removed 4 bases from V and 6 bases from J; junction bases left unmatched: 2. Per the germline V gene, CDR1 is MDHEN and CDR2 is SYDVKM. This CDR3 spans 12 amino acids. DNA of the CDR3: TGTGCCAGCAGTTCACAGGGGCCTGAAGCTTTCTTT. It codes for CASSSQGPEAFF.

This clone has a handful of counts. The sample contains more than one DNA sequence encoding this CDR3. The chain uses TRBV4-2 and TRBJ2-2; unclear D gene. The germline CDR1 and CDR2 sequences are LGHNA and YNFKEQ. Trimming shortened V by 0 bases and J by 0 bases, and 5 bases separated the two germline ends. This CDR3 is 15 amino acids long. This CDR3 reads CASSQEWANTGELFF. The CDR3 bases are TGTGCCAGCAGCCAAGAATGGGCGAACACCGGGGAGCTGTTTTTT.

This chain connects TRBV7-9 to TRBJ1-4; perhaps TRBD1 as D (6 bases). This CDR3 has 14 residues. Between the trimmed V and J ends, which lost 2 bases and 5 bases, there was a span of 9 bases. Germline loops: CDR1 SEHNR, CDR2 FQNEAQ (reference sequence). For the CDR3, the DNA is TGTGCCAGCAGCTTAACCCAGGGGAATGAAAAACTGTTTTTT. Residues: CASSLTQGNEKLFF.

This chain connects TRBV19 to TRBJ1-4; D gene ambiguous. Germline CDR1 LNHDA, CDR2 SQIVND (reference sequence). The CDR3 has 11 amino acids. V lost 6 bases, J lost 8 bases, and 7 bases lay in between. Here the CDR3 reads CASRINEKLFF. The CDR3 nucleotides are TGTGCCAGTAGGATAAACGAAAAACTGTTTTTT.

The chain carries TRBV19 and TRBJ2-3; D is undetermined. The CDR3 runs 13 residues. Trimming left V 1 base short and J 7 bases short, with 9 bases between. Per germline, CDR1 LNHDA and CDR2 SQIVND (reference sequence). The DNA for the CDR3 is TGTGCCAGTAGTATAGGGGCGTCGAATACGCAGTATTTT. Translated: CASSIGASNTQYF.

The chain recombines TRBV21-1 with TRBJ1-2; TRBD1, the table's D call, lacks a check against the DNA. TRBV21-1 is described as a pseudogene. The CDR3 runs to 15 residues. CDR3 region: CASSKGRGGPYGYTF. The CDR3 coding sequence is TGTGCCAGCAGCAAAGGGAGAGGGGGCCCCTATGGCTACACCTTC.

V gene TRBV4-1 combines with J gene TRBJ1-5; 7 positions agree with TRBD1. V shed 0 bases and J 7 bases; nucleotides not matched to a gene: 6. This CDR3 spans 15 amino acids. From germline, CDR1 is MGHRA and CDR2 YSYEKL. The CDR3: CASSQDRGGGQPQHF. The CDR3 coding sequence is TGCGCCAGCAGCCAAGATCGGGGAGGGGGCCAGCCCCAGCATTTT.

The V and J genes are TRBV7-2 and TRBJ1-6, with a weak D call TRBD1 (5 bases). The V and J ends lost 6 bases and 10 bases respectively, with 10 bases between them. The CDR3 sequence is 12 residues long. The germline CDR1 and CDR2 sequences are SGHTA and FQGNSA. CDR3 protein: CASRRGGSPLHF. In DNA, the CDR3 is TGTGCCAGCAGGAGGGGAGGGTCACCCCTCCACTTT.

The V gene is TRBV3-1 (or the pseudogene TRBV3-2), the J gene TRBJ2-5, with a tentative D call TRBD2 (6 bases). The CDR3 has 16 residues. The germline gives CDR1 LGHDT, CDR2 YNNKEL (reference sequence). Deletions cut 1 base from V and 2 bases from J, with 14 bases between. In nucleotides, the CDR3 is TGTGCCAGCAGCCAAGTTCCCGGGGGTTGGCAAGAGACCCAGTACTTC. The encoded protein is CASSQVPGGWQETQYF.

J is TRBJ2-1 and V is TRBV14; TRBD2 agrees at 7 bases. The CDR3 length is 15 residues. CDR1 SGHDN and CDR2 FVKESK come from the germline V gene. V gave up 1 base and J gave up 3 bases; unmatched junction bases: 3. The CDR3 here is CASSQGRGSYNEQFF. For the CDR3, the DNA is TGTGCCAGCAGCCAAGGGCGCGGGAGCTACAATGAGCAGTTCTTC.

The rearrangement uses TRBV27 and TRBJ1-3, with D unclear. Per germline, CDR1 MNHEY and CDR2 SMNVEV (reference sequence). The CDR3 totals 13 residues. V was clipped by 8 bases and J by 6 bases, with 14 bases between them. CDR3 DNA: TGTGCCAGCGGCCAATTATCGTCAAACACCATATATTTT. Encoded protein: CASGQLSSNTIYF.

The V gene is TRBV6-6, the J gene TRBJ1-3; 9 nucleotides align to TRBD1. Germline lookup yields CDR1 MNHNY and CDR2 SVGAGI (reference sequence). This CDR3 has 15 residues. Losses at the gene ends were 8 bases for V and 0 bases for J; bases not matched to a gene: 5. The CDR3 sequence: CASGTGFISGNTIYF. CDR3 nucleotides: TGTGCCAGCGGGACAGGGTTTATCTCTGGAAACACCATATATTTT.

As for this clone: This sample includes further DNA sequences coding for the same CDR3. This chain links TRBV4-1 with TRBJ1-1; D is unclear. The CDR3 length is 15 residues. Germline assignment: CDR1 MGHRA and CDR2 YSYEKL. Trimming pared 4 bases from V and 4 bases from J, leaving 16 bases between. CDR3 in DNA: TGCGCCAGCAGCCCGGCTGGCGGGGTCGCCACTGAAGCTTTCTTT. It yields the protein CASSPAGGVATEAFF.

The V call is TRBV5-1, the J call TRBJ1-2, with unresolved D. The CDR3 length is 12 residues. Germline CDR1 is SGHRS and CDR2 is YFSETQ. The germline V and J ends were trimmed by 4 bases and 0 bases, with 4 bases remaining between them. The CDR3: CASSRTNYGYTF. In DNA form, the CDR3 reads TGCGCCAGCAGCCGGACTAACTATGGCTACACCTTC.

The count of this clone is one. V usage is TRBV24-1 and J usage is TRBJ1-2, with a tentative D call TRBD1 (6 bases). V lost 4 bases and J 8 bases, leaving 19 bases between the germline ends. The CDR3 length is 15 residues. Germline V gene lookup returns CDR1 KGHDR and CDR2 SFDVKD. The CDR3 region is CATSDIWTEPLGYTF. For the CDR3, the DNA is TGTGCCACCAGTGACATATGGACAGAGCCCCTCGGCTACACCTTC.

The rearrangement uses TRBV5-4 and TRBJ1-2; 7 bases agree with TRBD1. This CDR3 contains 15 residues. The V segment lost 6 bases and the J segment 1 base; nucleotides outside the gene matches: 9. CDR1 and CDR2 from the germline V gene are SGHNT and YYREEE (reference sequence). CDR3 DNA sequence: TGTGCCAGCACCACCCCCAGGGGGTTTAACTATGGCTACACCTTC. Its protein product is CASTTPRGFNYGYTF.

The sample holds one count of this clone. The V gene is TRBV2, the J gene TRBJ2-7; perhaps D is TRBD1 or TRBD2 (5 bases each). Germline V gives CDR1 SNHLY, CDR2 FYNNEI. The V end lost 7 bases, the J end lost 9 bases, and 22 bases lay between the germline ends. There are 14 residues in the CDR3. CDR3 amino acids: CASKDGAAGWAQYF. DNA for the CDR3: TGTGCCAGCAAGGATGGAGCGGCAGGGTGGGCGCAGTACTTC.

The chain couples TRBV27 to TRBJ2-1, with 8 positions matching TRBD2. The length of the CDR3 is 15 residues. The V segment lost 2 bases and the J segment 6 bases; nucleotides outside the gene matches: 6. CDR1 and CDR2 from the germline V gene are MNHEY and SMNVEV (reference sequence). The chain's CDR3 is CASSLGSSGLNEQFF. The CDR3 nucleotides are TGTGCCAGCAGTTTAGGGTCTAGCGGGCTCAATGAGCAGTTCTTC.

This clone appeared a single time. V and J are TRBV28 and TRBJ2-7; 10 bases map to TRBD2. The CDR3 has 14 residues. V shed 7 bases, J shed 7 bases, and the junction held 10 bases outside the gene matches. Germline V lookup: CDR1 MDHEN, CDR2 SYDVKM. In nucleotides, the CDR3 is TGTGCCAGCAAGACACCGGGACTAGCGAGGGAGCAGTACTTC. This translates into CASKTPGLAREQYF.

DNA for the CDR3: TGTGCCAGCAGCTTCCTAAGAGGACAGGGAGGGTTCGGTTCACCCCTCCACTTT. Its translation is CASSFLRGQGGFGSPLHF. This chain connects TRBV5-8 to TRBJ1-6, with 8 bases aligning to TRBD1. Germline-derived CDR1 and CDR2 are SGHTS and YDEGEE. The CDR3 spans 18 residues. Losses at the gene ends were 2 bases for V and 9 bases for J; bases not matched to a gene: 16.

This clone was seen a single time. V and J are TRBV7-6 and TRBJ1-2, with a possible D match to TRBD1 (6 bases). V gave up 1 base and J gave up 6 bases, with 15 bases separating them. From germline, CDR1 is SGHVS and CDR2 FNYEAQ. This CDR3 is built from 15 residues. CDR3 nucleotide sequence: TGTGCCAGCAGCTTAGGGACAGACCGACGCCATGGCTACACCTTC. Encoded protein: CASSLGTDRRHGYTF.

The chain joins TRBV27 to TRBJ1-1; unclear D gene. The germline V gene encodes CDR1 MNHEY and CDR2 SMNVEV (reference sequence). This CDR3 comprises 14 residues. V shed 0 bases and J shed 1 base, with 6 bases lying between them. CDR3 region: CASSLSMGNTEAFF. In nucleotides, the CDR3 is TGTGCCAGCAGTTTATCGATGGGGAACACTGAAGCTTTCTTT.

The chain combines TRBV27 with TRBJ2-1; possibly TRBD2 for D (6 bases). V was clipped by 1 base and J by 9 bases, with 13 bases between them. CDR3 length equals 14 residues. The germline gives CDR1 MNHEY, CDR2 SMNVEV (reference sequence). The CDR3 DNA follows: TGTGCCAGCAGTTTATTCTCGGGAGTTTTTGAGCAGTTCTTC. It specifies CASSLFSGVFEQFF.